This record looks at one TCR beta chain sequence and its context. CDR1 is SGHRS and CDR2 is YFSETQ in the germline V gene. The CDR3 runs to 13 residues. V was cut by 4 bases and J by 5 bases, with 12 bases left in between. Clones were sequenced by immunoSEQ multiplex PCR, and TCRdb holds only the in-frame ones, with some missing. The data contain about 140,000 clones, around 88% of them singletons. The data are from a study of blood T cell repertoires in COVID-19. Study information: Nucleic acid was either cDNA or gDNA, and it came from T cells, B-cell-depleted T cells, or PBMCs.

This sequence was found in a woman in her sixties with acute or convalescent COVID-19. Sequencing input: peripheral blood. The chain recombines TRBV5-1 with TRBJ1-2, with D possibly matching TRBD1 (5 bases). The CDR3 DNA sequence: TGCGCCAGCAGCCCCACCAGGGTTTATGGCTACACCTTC. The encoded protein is CASSPTRVYGYTF.